This T cell receptor (beta chain) appears in the sequencing data of a study of cytotoxic CD8 clonotypes in ibrutinib-treated CLL. Study conclusions and caveats: Contraction or stability on treatment was seen for public clonotypes, which were uncommon.

Generated by immunoSEQ multiplex PCR, the TCRdb table keeps only in-frame clones and is missing some. The table has about 68,000 clones, under 70% seen once; the top ten hold roughly 5.9%. In regard to this clone: Its antigen is as yet unknown. Germline and junction disagree at one end, which may indicate a read error.

CDR1 and CDR2 from the germline V gene are LNHDA and SQIVND (reference sequence). There are 16 residues in the CDR3. The chain has TRBV19 and TRBJ1-5; 10 bases are a match to TRBD1. Material: PBMCs, obtained after 12 months of ibrutinib treatment. The source of this sequence is a human donor with chronic lymphocytic leukemia. For the CDR3, the DNA is TGTGCGAGTAGTAAGGGGACAGGGGCATCGGATCAGCCCCAGCATTTT. The encoded protein is CASSKGTGASDQPQHF.